These 20 T cell receptor beta chains share one sample of origin, sequenced in a study of cytomegalovirus exposure and HLA in healthy donors. Vbeta (60) and Jbeta (13) primers were used in the PCR. The data were produced by immunoSEQ multiplex PCR, yet TCRdb's version contains in-frame clones alone and is incomplete. In the table there are fewer than 120,000 clones, around 85% of which are singletons. Source material: PBMCs. The receptors here all came from a man in his forties in good health and CMV-seronegative.

This clone came up once. Other DNA variants within this sample encode the same CDR3. The V and J genes are TRBV5-4 and TRBJ1-1; perhaps TRBD1 as D (6 bases). Per the germline V gene, CDR1 is SGHNT and CDR2 is YYREEE (reference sequence). V was shortened by 4 bases and J by 4 bases, with 11 bases between the two germline ends. This CDR3 region has 13 residues. The CDR3 loop is CASSLQGFTEAFF. The DNA of the CDR3 is TGTGCCAGCAGCCTCCAGGGGTTCACTGAAGCTTTCTTT.

This clone appeared once. The chain recombines TRBV1 with TRBJ1-5. TRBV1 is classified as a pseudogene. The CDR3 has 14 residues. The CDR3 spells CTSHSGGWDQPQHF. In nucleotides, the CDR3 is TGCACCAGCCATTCGGGAGGCTGGGATCAGCCCCAGCATTTT.

The chain combines TRBV5-5 with TRBJ1-2, with 8 bases that match TRBD1. Germline trimming cut 3 bases from V and 7 bases from J; bases unmatched to any gene: 5. Per the germline V gene, CDR1 is SGHKS and CDR2 is YYEKEE (reference sequence). This CDR3 region has 13 residues. The CDR3 region is CASSSRGRGGYTF. In DNA, the CDR3 is TGTGCCAGCAGCTCCAGGGGGCGGGGTGGCTACACCTTC. Based on the CDR3 plus reference TRBV5-5 and TRBJ1-2, the full variable domain is DAGVTQSPTHLIKTRGQQVTLRCSPISGHKSVSWYQQVLGQGPQFIFQYYEKEERGRGNFPDRFSARQFPNYSSELNVNALLLGDSALYLCASSSRGRGGYTFGSGTRLTVV.

J is TRBJ1-1 and V is TRBV14; 8 bases match TRBD1. V gave up 0 bases and J gave up 11 bases; unmatched junction bases: 2. Germline V CDR1 and CDR2: SGHDN, FVKESK. The CDR3 runs 12 residues. In DNA, the CDR3 is TGTGCCAGCAGCCAAGATAACAGGGGGGCTTTCTTT. Protein sequence: CASSQDNRGAFF.

The chain carries TRBV5-6 and TRBJ1-6, with 7 nucleotides matching TRBD1. The CDR3 covers 15 residues. Germline V gene data show CDR1 as SGHDT and CDR2 as YYEEEE. The J segment lost 7 bases and the V segment lost 4 bases, leaving 8 bases of the junction unmatched. CDR3 nucleotide sequence: TGTGCCAGCAGCACTCAGACAGGGAGCAATTCACCCCTCCACTTT. Translation gives CASSTQTGSNSPLHF.

The chain links TRBV28 to TRBJ2-2, with 11 bases aligning to TRBD1. Losses at the gene ends were 2 bases for V and 7 bases for J; bases not matched to a gene: 3. CDR1 MDHEN and CDR2 SYDVKM come from the germline V gene. The CDR3 loop spans 15 amino acids. Here the CDR3 DNA reads TGTGCCAGCAGTTTAGGACAGGGGGCGAACGGGGAGCTGTTTTTT. Protein: CASSLGQGANGELFF.

The chain combines TRBV5-4 with TRBJ2-1; 9 bases are a match to TRBD2. The CDR3 has 15 amino acids. CDR1 is SGHNT and CDR2 is YYREEE in the germline V gene (reference sequence). The junction had 3 bases not matched to a gene; V was cut back by 2 bases and J by 3 bases. CDR3 loop: CASSLAGGLYNEQFF. CDR3 nucleotides: TGTGCCAGCAGCTTAGCGGGGGGCCTCTACAATGAGCAGTTCTTC.

The chain combines TRBV2 with TRBJ1-2, with D maybe TRBD1 (5 bases). Germline V gives CDR1 SNHLY, CDR2 FYNNEI. The CDR3 has 14 residues. The V gene lost 1 base and the J gene lost 4 bases, with 10 bases spanning the gap. The CDR3 nucleotides are TGTGCCAGCAGTGAAGTCCGCAGGGTCTATGGCTACACCTTC. It specifies CASSEVRRVYGYTF.

This clone was counted a few times. Written as DNA, the CDR3 is TGTGCCAGCACGAGCGAAGGGACCCAGTACTTC. This encodes CASTSEGTQYF. V and J are TRBV25-1 and TRBJ2-5; no definite D call. Per germline, CDR1 MGHDK and CDR2 SYGVNS. V dropped 7 bases and J dropped 7 bases, with 10 bases sitting between them. There are 11 residues in the CDR3.

The CDR3 protein is CASSYSRDTEAFF. The CDR3 DNA reads TGTGCCAGCAGTTACTCCAGGGACACTGAAGCTTTCTTT. V usage is TRBV6-6 and J usage is TRBJ1-1, with a weak D call TRBD1 (5 bases). V lost 0 bases and J 3 bases, leaving 5 bases between the germline ends. This CDR3 is 13 amino acids long. CDR1 MNHNY and CDR2 SVGAGI come from the germline V gene (reference sequence).

This rearrangement joins TRBV7-6 to TRBJ2-3; TRBD2 aligns across 10 bases. The trim removed 1 base at V and 2 bases at J, leaving 3 bases unmatched. Germline V gene data show CDR1 as SGHVS and CDR2 as FNYEAQ. This CDR3 spans 16 amino acids. CDR3 bases: TGTGCCAGCAGCTTAGTTAGCGGGGGGATCACAGATACGCAGTATTTT. It encodes CASSLVSGGITDTQYF.

V usage is TRBV6-5 and J usage is TRBJ1-1; D may be TRBD1 (6 bases). This CDR3 region has 13 residues. V shed 2 bases and J shed 11 bases, with 15 bases lying between them. The germline V gene encodes CDR1 MNHEY and CDR2 SVGAGI. The CDR3 spells CASSYRQTGPAFF. As DNA, the CDR3 is TGTGCCAGCAGTTACCGGCAGACAGGTCCGGCTTTCTTT.

J is TRBJ2-7 and V is TRBV7-9; 8 nucleotides line up with TRBD2. The CDR3 is 17 amino acids. Germline V gene data show CDR1 as SEHNR and CDR2 as FQNEAQ (reference sequence). The ends lost 1 base at V and 0 bases at J; junction bases unmatched: 8. This CDR3 reads CASSLVGGGSSSYEQYF. CDR3 DNA sequence: TGTGCCAGCAGCTTAGTCGGGGGGGGTTCTAGCTCCTACGAGCAGTACTTC.

With regard to this clone: The same CDR3 is also encoded by other DNA sequences in this sample. The chain couples TRBV27 to TRBJ1-6, with D unresolved. Germline loops: CDR1 MNHEY, CDR2 SMNVEV (reference sequence). The CDR3 covers 14 residues. With 6 bases removed from V and 0 bases from J, the gap between germline ends came to 6 bases. The DNA of the CDR3 is TGTGCCAGCAGGCCCAGCTCCTATAATTCACCCCTCCACTTT. This translates into CASRPSSYNSPLHF.

The V call is TRBV28, the J call TRBJ1-5, with TRBD1 matching over 9 bases. Germline trimming cut 4 bases from V and 7 bases from J; bases unmatched to any gene: 8. The germline gives CDR1 MDHEN, CDR2 SYDVKM. The CDR3 length is 15 residues. The CDR3 DNA is TGTGCCAGCAGTTCCCTAACAGGGGGCGGACAGCCCCAGCATTTT. As protein: CASSSLTGGGQPQHF.

J is TRBJ2-4 and V is TRBV7-8, with D perhaps matching TRBD1 (6 bases). Germline CDR1 and CDR2: SGHVS and FQNEAQ. The CDR3 runs 18 residues. With 0 bases removed from V and 3 bases from J, the gap between germline ends came to 18 bases. The CDR3 loop reads CASSLARGNRVNKNIQYF. DNA for the CDR3: TGTGCCAGCAGCTTAGCGAGGGGAAACAGGGTAAACAAAAACATTCAGTACTTC.

This clone was observed at least ten times. The chain combines TRBV4-2 with TRBJ1-6; 7 bases are a match to TRBD1. CDR3 length: 15 residues. Germline V gives CDR1 LGHNA, CDR2 YNFKEQ. V gave up 1 base and J gave up 10 bases; unmatched junction bases: 7. The CDR3 DNA reads TGTGCCAGCAGCCAAGGGCCCACAGGGGCCTCACCCCTCCACTTT. It yields the protein CASSQGPTGASPLHF.

The V and J genes are TRBV6-5 and TRBJ1-2; D remains ambiguous. V lost 3 bases and J 6 bases, leaving 20 bases between the germline ends. CDR3 size: 16 residues. Germline-derived CDR1 and CDR2 are MNHEY and SVGAGI. CDR3 bases: TGTGCCAGCAGTTATTCGCGGCGGCGAAACCCCCATGGCTACACCTTC. As protein: CASSYSRRRNPHGYTF.

In nucleotides, the CDR3 is TGCAGCCTAAGGGGAGGAGATACGCAGTATTTT. It specifies CSLRGGDTQYF. The chain recombines TRBV29-1 with TRBJ2-3; D possibly corresponds to TRBD2 (6 bases). This CDR3 comprises 11 residues. From germline, CDR1 is SQVTM and CDR2 ANQGSEA. V shed 8 bases and J shed 5 bases, with 11 bases lying between them.

V and J are TRBV27 and TRBJ2-6, with unresolved D. The CDR3 totals 13 residues. V dropped 4 bases and J dropped 3 bases, with 4 bases sitting between them. Germline CDR1 and CDR2: MNHEY and SMNVEV (reference sequence). This CDR3 is CASSSVGANVLTF. The CDR3 DNA reads TGTGCCAGCAGTTCTGTTGGGGCCAACGTCCTGACTTTC.